The next 2 T cell receptor beta chains were all read from a single sample in a study of shared clonotypes between healthy human individuals. Profiling relied on immunoSEQ multiplex PCR, and the TCRdb table lists in-frame clones only, not all of them. The table records approximately 530,000 clones, about 96% of them present only once. Sequenced sample: naive CD4+ T cells sorted from blood. The subset is: CD45RA+ positively selected. The receptors originated from a woman aged 25 to 39 in good health.

This clone appeared once. The V gene is TRBV2, the J gene TRBJ2-5; 15 positions agree with TRBD2. The V gene's germline CDR1 is SNHLY and CDR2 FYNNEI. Trimming took 6 bases from V and 4 from J; bases not matched to a gene: 9. The CDR3 runs 17 residues. CDR3 region: CASRRTSGRDSGETQYF. The CDR3 region has the DNA TGTGCCAGCAGGAGGACTAGCGGGAGGGACTCGGGAGAGACCCAGTACTTC.

The chain uses TRBV2 and TRBJ2-7, with a possible D match to TRBD1 (6 bases). The germline CDR1 and CDR2 sequences are SNHLY and FYNNEI. The length of the CDR3 is 13 residues. Between the trimmed V and J ends, which lost 5 bases and 5 bases, there was a span of 13 bases. CDR3 sequence (DNA): TGTGCCAGCAGTAGGGACATAAGCCACGAGCAGTACTTC. Amino acid sequence: CASSRDISHEQYF.